The 15 T cell receptor beta chains presented below share a single source sample, sequenced in a study of CD8+CD57+ T cells in acquired aplastic anemia. Patients chosen for sequencing had CD8+CD57+ cells that had expanded, as shown by flow cytometry. Genomic DNA was employed as the template in profiling TCR beta VDJ and CDR3. TCRdb ran MiXCR on the reads and lists one entry per CDR3 protein. The table includes approximately 190,000 distinct CDR3 sequences, approximately 48% detected once. The sequencing input was sorted CD4+, CD8+, or CD8+CD57+ T cells (not recorded which) from PBMCs. The receptor set was obtained from a human donor with aplastic anemia.

This clonotype was observed many times. The V gene is TRBV11-1, the J gene TRBJ1-2; D possibly corresponds to TRBD1 (6 bases). This CDR3 contains 18 residues. Germline V lookup: CDR1 SGHAT, CDR2 FQDESV (reference sequence). Trimming shortened V by 5 bases and J by 1 base, and 23 bases separated the two germline ends. CDR3: CASSPVGRGLGHNYGYTF. For the CDR3, the DNA is TGTGCCAGCAGCCCAGTGGGCAGGGGACTCGGACATAACTATGGCTACACCTTC.

The V call is TRBV15, the J call TRBJ2-7; D may correspond to TRBD1 or TRBD2 (6 bases each). Trimming removed 1 base at V and 2 bases at J, with 12 bases between. The CDR3 is 15 residues long. Germline loops: CDR1 LNHNV, CDR2 YYDKDF (reference sequence). CDR3 in DNA: TGTGCCACCAGCAGAGGGGGGGCGGCTACCTACGAGCAGTACTTC. Its translation: CATSRGGAATYEQYF.

This clonotype came up a few times. The chain recombines TRBV6-2 or TRBV6-3 with TRBJ1-5, with 8 positions matching TRBD1. The CDR3 contains 19 residues. Germline-derived CDR1 and CDR2 are MNHEY and SVGEGT. V shed 2 bases and J 1 base; nucleotides not matched to a gene: 13. This CDR3 is CASSYGAGGDLGSNQPQHF. CDR3 nucleotides: TGTGCCAGCAGTTACGGGGCAGGGGGCGATTTGGGGAGCAATCAGCCCCAGCATTTT.

Within the sample, this clonotype is medium-sized. This chain connects TRBV2 to TRBJ1-4, with D possibly TRBD1 on 6 matching bases. Per germline, CDR1 SNHLY and CDR2 FYNNEI. The CDR3 is 13 residues long. Deletions cut 7 bases from V and 11 bases from J, with 17 bases between. The CDR3 here is CASIKEQGAKLFF. The DNA of the CDR3 is TGTGCCAGCATCAAGGAACAGGGTGCGAAACTGTTTTTT.

This clonotype was counted at least ten times. V is TRBV5-1 and J is TRBJ2-7; TRBD1 aligns across 10 bases. Germline CDR1 is SGHRS and CDR2 is YFSETQ. The CDR3 is 15 residues long. The V and J ends lost 0 bases and 3 bases, in that order; junction bases with no gene match: 3. The CDR3 is CASSLETGGLYEQYF. The CDR3 DNA reads as TGCGCCAGCAGCTTGGAGACAGGGGGCCTCTACGAGCAGTACTTC.

The J gene is TRBJ2-3, the V gene TRBV6-1; 8 bases fit TRBD2. CDR1 and CDR2 (germline): MNHNS, SASEGT. The CDR3 has 15 residues. The ends lost 2 bases at V and 8 bases at J; junction bases unmatched: 9. The DNA of the CDR3 is TGTGCCAGCAGTGAACGCGGGGGGATGGCGGGTACGCAGTATTTT. Protein product: CASSERGGMAGTQYF.

The DNA for the CDR3 is TGCGCCAGCAGCGCGCCAGGCTCCTACGAGCAGTACTTC. Translation: CASSAPGSYEQYF. The rearrangement joins TRBV4-3 to TRBJ2-7; D unclear. Per the germline V gene, CDR1 is LGHNA and CDR2 is YSLEER. The CDR3 is 13 residues long. V shed 5 bases and J shed 0 bases, with 8 bases lying between them.

A word on this clonotype: A much larger clone is a single base away; this may be a read error. This chain uses TRBV5-1 with TRBJ2-2, with D perhaps matching TRBD2 (5 bases). CDR1 is SGHRS, CDR2 YFSETQ, per germline. The CDR3 length is 14 residues. CDR3 coding DNA: TGCGCCAGCAGCCTGGTTTCGGGCACCGGGGAGCTGCTTTTT. This encodes CASSLVSGTGELLF.

In its sample, this clonotype was seen many times. The CDR3 spells CASSLGAGNTEAFF. The DNA of the CDR3 is TGTGCCAGCAGCCTAGGGGCGGGAAACACTGAAGCTTTCTTT. The chain employs TRBV9 and TRBJ1-1, with a possible D match to TRBD1 (5 bases). V dropped 4 bases and J dropped 2 bases, with 12 bases sitting between them. Germline V gene lookup returns CDR1 SGDLS and CDR2 YYNGEE. CDR3 length: 14 residues.

In this sample, this clonotype turned up many times. The rearrangement joins TRBV2 to TRBJ1-4; D is uncertain. The V end lost 7 bases, the J end lost 4 bases, and 10 bases lay between the germline ends. Per the germline V gene, CDR1 is SNHLY and CDR2 is FYNNEI. The CDR3 contains 13 residues. The CDR3 DNA is TGTGCCAGCATGGGAAGGGATAATGAAAAACTGTTTTTT. Its protein product is CASMGRDNEKLFF.

V is TRBV11-1 and J is TRBJ1-5, with TRBD1 matching over 12 bases. Germline lookup yields CDR1 SGHAT and CDR2 FQDESV (reference sequence). V gave up 4 bases and J gave up 1 base; unmatched junction bases: 8. The CDR3 has 18 amino acids. Here the CDR3 reads CASSSGTGGMVSNQPQHF. The CDR3 bases are TGTGCCAGCAGCTCCGGGACAGGGGGCATGGTGAGCAATCAGCCCCAGCATTTT.

The J gene is TRBJ2-5, the V gene TRBV20-1; 13 bases are shared with TRBD2. With V trimmed by 1 base and J by 2 bases, 4 bases remained unmatched. Germline CDR1 DFQATT, CDR2 SNEGSKA (reference sequence). The CDR3 totals 16 residues. In DNA, the CDR3 is TGCAGTGCTAGAGGGGGGACTAGCGGGGATCAAGAGACCCAGTACTTC. Translation gives CSARGGTSGDQETQYF.

This clonotype was detected once. The chain couples TRBV11-3 to TRBJ1-1; D may be TRBD1 (6 bases). CDR1 is SGHNT and CDR2 is YENEEA in the germline V gene. Trimming removed 1 base from V and 6 bases from J, with 15 bases in between. CDR3 length equals 15 residues. The CDR3 nucleotides are TGTGCCAGCAGCTTAGGGGTCAGGGGCCGAGCTGAAGCTTTCTTT. Its translation: CASSLGVRGRAEAFF.

This clonotype has more than one count but fewer than ten. This chain joins TRBV27 and TRBJ2-1, with 9 bases aligning to TRBD1. Germline V gene data show CDR1 as MNHEY and CDR2 as SMNVEV (reference sequence). This CDR3 spans 12 amino acids. Trimming cost V 5 bases and J 12 bases; bases outside gene matches: 5. The chain's CDR3 is CASSRTGDWQFF. CDR3 nucleotide sequence: TGTGCCAGCAGTCGGACAGGGGATTGGCAGTTCTTC.

Points on this clonotype: One end of the junction varies from germline; a read error may be responsible. The CDR3 coding sequence is TGTGCCACCAGTGTACAGGAGGGCACAGATACGCAATATTTT. The encoded protein is CATSVQEGTDTQYF. The chain combines TRBV24-1 with TRBJ2-3; maybe TRBD2 (6 bases). The CDR3 extends over 14 amino acids. Germline V gene lookup returns CDR1 KGHDR and CDR2 SFDVKD.